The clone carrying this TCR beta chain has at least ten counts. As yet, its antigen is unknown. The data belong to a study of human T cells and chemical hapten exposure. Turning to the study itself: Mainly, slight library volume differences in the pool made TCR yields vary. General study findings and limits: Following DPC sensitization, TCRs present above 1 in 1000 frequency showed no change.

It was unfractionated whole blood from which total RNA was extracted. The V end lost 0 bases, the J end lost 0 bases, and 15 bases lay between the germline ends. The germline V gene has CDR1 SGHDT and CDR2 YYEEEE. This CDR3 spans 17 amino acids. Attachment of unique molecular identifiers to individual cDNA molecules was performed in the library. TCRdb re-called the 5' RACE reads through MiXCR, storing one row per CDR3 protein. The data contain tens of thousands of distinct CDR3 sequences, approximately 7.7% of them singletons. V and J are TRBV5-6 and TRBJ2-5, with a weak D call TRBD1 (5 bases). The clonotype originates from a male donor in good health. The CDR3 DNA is TGTGCCAGCAGCTTGGAAGGGGCAGGGTCGTACCAAGAGACCCAGTACTTC. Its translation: CASSLEGAGSYQETQYF.